This passage covers 2 T cell receptor beta chains from one sample sequenced in a study of blood T cell repertoires in COVID-19. The repertoire was sequenced with immunoSEQ multiplex PCR; TCRdb's copy has only in-frame clones and lacks some. Of 250,000 to 350,000 clones in the sample, approximately 90% were seen once. Material: peripheral blood. All receptors come from a woman in her twenties or thirties with COVID-19, enrolled during active disease.

The chain links TRBV7-3 to TRBJ2-1, with D unclear. CDR3 length equals 11 residues. Germline V CDR1 and CDR2: SGHTA, FQGTGA. With 5 bases removed from V and 5 bases from J, the gap between germline ends came to 4 bases. CDR3 region: CASSTDNEQFF. The DNA for the CDR3 is TGTGCCAGCAGCACGGACAATGAGCAGTTCTTC.

V usage is TRBV2 and J usage is TRBJ1-5, with 10 bases that match TRBD1. The V and J ends lost 7 bases and 6 bases, in that order; junction bases with no gene match: 9. The length of the CDR3 is 15 residues. The germline V gene encodes CDR1 SNHLY and CDR2 FYNNEI. The CDR3 DNA reads TGTGCCAGCAAGGTTGACAGGGGGCCTGGTCAGCCCCAGCATTTT. Amino acids: CASKVDRGPGQPQHF.